The 20 T cell receptor beta chains listed next were all sequenced from one sample in a study of blood T cell repertoires in COVID-19. Measured with immunoSEQ multiplex PCR; TCRdb has only the in-frame clones, and not every one. The sample holds around 250,000 clones, around 85% seen once. The sequenced sample was PBMCs or T cells enriched from blood (not recorded which). Every receptor here comes from a woman between 45 and 60 years old who had recovered from COVID-19.

The chain couples TRBV9 to TRBJ2-7; possibly TRBD2 for D (6 bases). CDR1 and CDR2 from the germline V gene are SGDLS and YYNGEE. This CDR3 is 16 amino acids long. V lost 0 bases to trimming and J lost 0 bases, with 13 bases between them. The CDR3 nucleotides read TGTGCCAGCAGCGTAGACAGCGGGTTCAACTCCTACGAGCAGTACTTC. Protein sequence: CASSVDSGFNSYEQYF.

The V call is TRBV9, the J call TRBJ2-1; 7 positions agree with TRBD2. The germline V gene has CDR1 SGDLS and CDR2 YYNGEE. The CDR3 runs 16 residues. V trimming: 3 bases; J trimming: 4 bases; junction bases outside the gene matches: 10. The CDR3 region is CASSANSGIGYNEQFF. CDR3 nucleotide sequence: TGTGCCAGCAGCGCCAACAGCGGGATTGGATACAATGAGCAGTTCTTC. Variable domain in full (rest from reference TRBV9 and TRBJ2-1): DSGVTQTPKHLITATGQRVTLRCSPRSGDLSVYWYQQSLDQGLQFLIQYYNGEERAKGNILERFSAQQFPDLHSELNLSSLELGDSALYFCASSANSGIGYNEQFFGPGTRLTVL.

CDR3 protein: CASSSPGTTNYGYTF. CDR3 DNA sequence: TGTGCCAGCAGCTCCCCCGGGACTACTAACTATGGCTACACCTTC. This rearrangement joins TRBV28 to TRBJ1-2, with D possibly matching TRBD1 (5 bases). This CDR3 spans 15 amino acids. The V and J ends lost 6 bases and 0 bases respectively, with 14 bases between them. Germline-derived CDR1 and CDR2 are MDHEN and SYDVKM.

V and J are TRBV29-1 and TRBJ1-1; D is possibly TRBD1 (6 bases). Germline V lookup: CDR1 SQVTM, CDR2 ANQGSEA. Trimming cost V 6 bases and J 6 bases, with 17 bases left between them. The CDR3 extends over 13 amino acids. The CDR3 here is CSVAWGGVAEAFF. As DNA, the CDR3 is TGCAGCGTCGCCTGGGGGGGCGTTGCTGAAGCTTTCTTT. Full variable domain (missing parts from reference TRBV29-1 and TRBJ1-1): SAVISQKPSRDICQRGTSLTIQCQVDSQVTMMFWYRQQPGQSLTLIATANQGSEATYESGFVIDKFPISRPNLTFSTLTVSNMSPEDSSIYLCSVAWGGVAEAFFGQGTRLTVV.

The gene calls are TRBV18 and TRBJ2-7, with 8 bases that match TRBD1. J was trimmed by 1 base and V by 6 bases; bases with no gene match: 11. Germline CDR1 is KGHSH and CDR2 is LQKENI. The CDR3 is 16 residues long. The CDR3, as DNA: TGTGCCAGCTCCGAATCTAGGACAGGGTCGTCCTACGAGCAGTACTTC. The encoded protein is CASSESRTGSSYEQYF.

V and J are TRBV12-5 and TRBJ2-3; D gene uncertain. Germline lookup yields CDR1 LGHNT and CDR2 FRNRAP. This CDR3 contains 14 residues. The CDR3 nucleotides are TGTGTAAGCGAAGGAAATTGCCCCACAGATACGCAGTATTTT. This gives the protein CVSEGNCPTDTQYF.

This chain connects TRBV6-1 to TRBJ2-1; TRBD1 matches at 8 bases. The CDR3 is 15 residues long. The germline gives CDR1 MNHNS, CDR2 SASEGT. V shed 2 bases, J shed 7 bases, and the junction held 7 bases outside the gene matches. CDR3: CASSERGTGRNEQFF. CDR3 nucleotide sequence: TGTGCCAGCAGTGAACGGGGGACAGGCAGGAATGAGCAGTTCTTC.

The chain uses TRBV18 and TRBJ1-5; D gene ambiguous. Trimming pared 6 bases from V and 0 bases from J, leaving 12 bases between. Looked up from germline, CDR1 is KGHSH and CDR2 is LQKENI. The CDR3 is made up of 15 amino acids. The CDR3 reads CASSRTGISNQPQHF. The DNA for the CDR3 is TGTGCCAGCTCTCGAACGGGGATTAGCAATCAGCCCCAGCATTTT.

The gene calls are TRBV5-1 and TRBJ1-1; D is possibly TRBD1 (5 bases). V lost 6 bases and J lost 4, with 13 bases in between. The CDR3 length is 13 residues. Germline V CDR1 and CDR2: SGHRS, YFSETQ. The CDR3 here is CASTAGEGTEAFF. CDR3 coding DNA: TGCGCCAGCACGGCGGGGGAGGGCACTGAAGCTTTCTTT.

The J gene is TRBJ2-6, the V gene TRBV19; D is unclear. Deletions cut 5 bases from V and 2 bases from J, with 13 bases between. CDR1 LNHDA and CDR2 SQIVND come from the germline V gene (reference sequence). The CDR3 sequence is 16 residues long. As DNA, the CDR3 is TGTGCCAGTAGTGATCCGCGGTGGGCTGGGGCCAACGTCCTGACTTTC. Residues: CASSDPRWAGANVLTF. Complete variable domain (other parts from reference TRBV19 and TRBJ2-6): DGGITQSPKYLFRKEGQNVTLSCEQNLNHDAMYWYRQDPGQGLRLIYYSQIVNDFQKGDIAEGYSVSREKKESFPLTVTSAQKNPTAFYLCASSDPRWAGANVLTFGAGSRLTVL.

This rearrangement joins TRBV3-1 (or the pseudogene TRBV3-2) to TRBJ2-7, with 7 bases that match TRBD2. The CDR3 has 14 residues. Unmatched junction bases numbered 3, after V lost 4 bases and J lost 0 bases. Germline V gene data show CDR1 as LGHDT and CDR2 as YNNKEL (reference sequence). The CDR3 nucleotides are TGTGCCAGCAGCCTACTAGCGTCCTCCTACGAGCAGTACTTC. This translates into CASSLLASSYEQYF.

This chain connects TRBV7-9 to TRBJ2-1; 7 positions match TRBD2. This CDR3 is built from 13 residues. V was clipped by 6 bases and J by 9 bases; unmatched bases: 8. Germline V gene lookup returns CDR1 SEHNR and CDR2 FQNEAQ (reference sequence). The CDR3 region has the DNA TGTGCCAGCAGGCCCGAAGGCGGGAGTGAGCAGTTCTTC. Translation gives CASRPEGGSEQFF.

V is TRBV3-1 (or the pseudogene TRBV3-2) and J is TRBJ2-7; D might be TRBD1 (6 bases). CDR1 and CDR2 (germline): LGHDT, YNNKEL (reference sequence). CDR3 length equals 15 residues. Trimming removed 1 base at V and 4 bases at J, with 14 bases between. The CDR3 sequence: CASSQAWDTLYEQYF. CDR3 DNA: TGTGCCAGCAGCCAAGCCTGGGACACCTTATACGAGCAGTACTTC.

The J gene is TRBJ2-7, the V gene TRBV28; TRBD2 matches 7 bases. CDR1 is MDHEN, CDR2 SYDVKM, per germline. The length of the CDR3 is 14 residues. The V gene end was trimmed by 4 bases and the J gene end by 3 bases; junction bases not matched to a gene: 6. CDR3 protein: CASSSFRGVYEQYF. For the CDR3, the DNA is TGTGCCAGCAGTTCCTTCCGGGGGGTCTACGAGCAGTACTTC.

The V and J genes are TRBV28 and TRBJ2-7, with a weak D call TRBD2 (6 bases). The length of the CDR3 is 16 residues. Looked up from germline, CDR1 is MDHEN and CDR2 is SYDVKM. The V and J ends lost 2 bases and 2 bases respectively, with 16 bases between them. The CDR3 DNA is TGTGCCAGCAGTTTAAATGGCGGGGCTGGTACCTACGAGCAGTACTTC. It translates to CASSLNGGAGTYEQYF.

This chain joins TRBV27 and TRBJ1-4; D remains unclear. Germline V gene data show CDR1 as MNHEY and CDR2 as SMNVEV (reference sequence). This CDR3 has 16 amino acids. Trimming pared 5 bases from V and 4 bases from J, leaving 17 bases between. CDR3 nucleotide sequence: TGTGCCAGCAGTCCCCGGGCGGGGAAGATTAATGAAAAACTGTTTTTT. It codes for CASSPRAGKINEKLFF.

This clone was counted only a few times. The V and J genes are TRBV28 and TRBJ2-5, with TRBD2 identical over 15 bases. J gave up 7 bases and V 2 bases, and 8 bases lay outside the gene matches. The CDR3 is 17 amino acids. Germline V gives CDR1 MDHEN, CDR2 SYDVKM. The CDR3 is CASSLGLAGGRRVTQYF. The CDR3 coding sequence is TGTGCCAGCAGTTTAGGACTAGCGGGAGGGCGAAGGGTGACCCAGTACTTC.

The rearrangement uses TRBV19 and TRBJ1-3, with 9 bases identical to TRBD1. From germline, CDR1 is LNHDA and CDR2 SQIVND (reference sequence). The CDR3 is 17 residues long. Trimming at V came to 6 bases and at J to 0 bases, leaving 9 bases not matched to a gene. DNA of the CDR3: TGTGCCAGTAGACCCAGACAGGGGGACCCCTCTGGAAACACCATATATTTT. Translated, it gives CASRPRQGDPSGNTIYF.

This clone has only one observation. The chain is built from TRBV27 and TRBJ2-5; 9 bases are a match to TRBD2. The CDR3 has 16 residues. The V and J ends lost 0 bases and 3 bases, in that order; junction bases with no gene match: 5. The germline CDR1 and CDR2 sequences are MNHEY and SMNVEV (reference sequence). The CDR3 reads CASSLSQASGEETQYF. The CDR3 coding sequence is TGTGCCAGCAGTTTATCGCAGGCTAGCGGGGAAGAGACCCAGTACTTC.

J is TRBJ1-2 and V is TRBV28; tentatively, D is TRBD1 (5 bases). Trimming pared 6 bases from V and 1 base from J, leaving 9 bases between. The CDR3 has 13 amino acids. The germline V gene has CDR1 MDHEN and CDR2 SYDVKM. Here the CDR3 reads CASSADSNYGYTF. CDR3 coding DNA: TGTGCCAGCAGCGCCGACAGTAACTATGGCTACACCTTC.